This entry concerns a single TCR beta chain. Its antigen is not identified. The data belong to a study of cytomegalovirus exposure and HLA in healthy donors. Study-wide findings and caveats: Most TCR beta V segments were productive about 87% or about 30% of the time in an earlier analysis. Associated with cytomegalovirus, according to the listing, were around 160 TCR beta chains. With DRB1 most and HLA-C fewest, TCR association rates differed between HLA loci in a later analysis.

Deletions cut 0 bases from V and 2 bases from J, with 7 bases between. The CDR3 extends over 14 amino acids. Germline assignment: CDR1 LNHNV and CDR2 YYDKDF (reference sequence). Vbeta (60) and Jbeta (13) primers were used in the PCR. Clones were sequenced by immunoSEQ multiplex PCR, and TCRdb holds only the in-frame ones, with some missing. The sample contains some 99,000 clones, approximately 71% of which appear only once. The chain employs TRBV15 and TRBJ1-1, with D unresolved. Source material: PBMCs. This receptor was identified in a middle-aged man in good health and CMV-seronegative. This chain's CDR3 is CATSRDLVNTEAFF. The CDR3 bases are TGTGCCACCAGCAGAGACTTAGTAAACACTGAAGCTTTCTTT.